These 14 T cell receptor beta chains share one sample of origin, sequenced in a study of shared clonotypes between healthy human individuals. The table came from immunoSEQ multiplex PCR; TCRdb's copy has only in-frame clones and leaves some out. Here the sample spans about 710,000 clones, around 73% being singletons. Sequencing was performed on memory CD4+ T cells sorted from blood. The subset here: CD45RA-negative fraction. The receptor set was obtained from a woman in her 30s in good health.

This chain joins TRBV25-1 and TRBJ1-5, with 7 bases aligning to TRBD1. The J segment lost 9 bases and the V segment lost 4 bases, leaving 12 bases of the junction unmatched. Germline V gives CDR1 MGHDK, CDR2 SYGVNS. The CDR3 loop spans 15 amino acids. CDR3 amino acids: CASSGGQTNQWPQHF. In nucleotides, the CDR3 is TGTGCCAGCAGTGGGGGACAGACTAATCAGTGGCCCCAGCATTTT.

This sequence joins TRBV2 and TRBJ2-1, with D hard to call. Germline V gives CDR1 SNHLY, CDR2 FYNNEI. This CDR3 spans 21 amino acids. V was pared by 3 bases and J by 1 base, with 28 bases between. The CDR3 loop is CASSESFTIPFRSLSYNEQFF. CDR3 bases: TGTGCCAGCAGTGAGAGTTTTACCATACCTTTCCGCTCTCTATCCTACAATGAGCAGTTCTTC.

The V gene is TRBV5-1, the J gene TRBJ2-7; D is possibly TRBD2 (5 bases). The CDR3 is 15 amino acids. The germline gives CDR1 SGHRS, CDR2 YFSETQ. V gave up 1 base and J gave up 6 bases, with 17 bases separating them. CDR3 coding DNA: TGCGCCAGCAGCTTGTATCCTAGCCCGAGTGGCGAGCAGTACTTC. This gives the protein CASSLYPSPSGEQYF.

This chain connects TRBV27 to TRBJ1-1; the D gene is possibly TRBD1 (5 bases). V lost 5 bases and J 7 bases, leaving 11 bases between the germline ends. The CDR3 sequence is 12 residues long. In germline, CDR1 is MNHEY, CDR2 SMNVEV (reference sequence). The CDR3 loop is CASSRKGYEAFF. DNA of the CDR3: TGTGCCAGCAGTCGGAAGGGGTATGAAGCTTTCTTT.

This rearrangement joins TRBV10-3 to TRBJ1-2, with D possibly being TRBD1 (6 bases). V dropped 3 bases and J dropped 4 bases, with 9 bases sitting between them. The length of the CDR3 is 13 residues. Germline CDR1 and CDR2: ENHRY and SYGVKD. The DNA of the CDR3 is TGTGCCATCAGTGACCGGGACACCTATGGCTACACCTTC. As protein: CAISDRDTYGYTF.

The chain uses TRBV5-4 and TRBJ2-2; 8 bases line up with TRBD1. Germline V gene sequence: CDR1 SGHNT, CDR2 YYREEE (reference sequence). There are 19 residues in the CDR3. Trimming at V came to 0 bases and at J to 5 bases, leaving 15 bases not matched to a gene. Here the CDR3 DNA reads TGTGCCAGCAGCTTGGCCTTCGTCCGACAGGGGTCGACTACCGGGGAGCTGTTTTTT. This translates into CASSLAFVRQGSTTGELFF.

The chain carries TRBV25-1 and TRBJ2-1; D is undetermined. Germline CDR1 and CDR2: MGHDK and SYGVNS. V was cut by 3 bases and J by 12 bases, with 18 bases left in between. This CDR3 has 14 residues. The CDR3 reads CASSDKTAGVRQFF. The CDR3 DNA reads as TGTGCCAGCAGTGATAAGACTGCAGGAGTTCGGCAGTTCTTC.

The genes are TRBV4-2 and TRBJ1-4; TRBD1 agrees at 9 bases. Germline CDR1 LGHNA, CDR2 YNFKEQ. The CDR3 has 18 residues. J gave up 8 bases and V 1 base, and 14 bases lay outside the gene matches. The CDR3 sequence is CASSQAPRRRDRAEKLFF. The DNA of the CDR3 is TGTGCCAGCAGCCAAGCGCCTCGTCGGAGGGACAGGGCCGAAAAACTGTTTTTT.

The J gene is TRBJ2-2, the V gene TRBV19; 7 bases match TRBD2. The CDR3 length is 14 residues. Germline V CDR1 and CDR2: LNHDA, SQIVND (reference sequence). The ends lost 7 bases at V and 4 bases at J; junction bases unmatched: 6. This CDR3 reads CASIGRRVTGELFF. For the CDR3, the DNA is TGTGCCAGTATCGGGAGGAGGGTCACCGGGGAGCTGTTTTTT.

V is TRBV11-2 and J is TRBJ1-1; D gene ambiguous. This CDR3 has 14 amino acids. The germline CDR1 and CDR2 sequences are SGHAT and FQNNGV. Trimming took 1 base from V and 1 from J, leaving 7 bases between them. CDR3: CASSLVRRNTEAFF. Here the CDR3 DNA reads TGTGCCAGCAGCTTAGTTCGCAGGAACACTGAAGCTTTCTTT.

The chain couples TRBV11-2 to TRBJ2-1; 9 bases align to TRBD2. CDR1 is SGHAT and CDR2 is FQNNGV in the germline V gene. The CDR3 runs to 17 residues. The ends lost 5 bases at V and 5 bases at J; junction bases unmatched: 13. CDR3 nucleotides: TGTGCCAGCAGCCCGCGTGTTAGCGGGAGTCTGCACAATGAGCAGTTCTTC. Translation: CASSPRVSGSLHNEQFF.

The chain links TRBV27 to TRBJ2-3; either TRBD1 or TRBD2 may supply D (5 bases each). This CDR3 spans 16 amino acids. Germline CDR1 MNHEY, CDR2 SMNVEV (reference sequence). Trimming stripped 5 bases from V and 2 bases from J, with 17 bases between. CDR3 protein: CASSRRPGTSTDTQYF. CDR3 sequence (DNA): TGTGCCAGCAGTCGCAGACCGGGGACCTCCACAGATACGCAGTATTTT.

The chain employs TRBV7-9 and TRBJ1-1; D gene uncertain. The CDR3 length is 16 residues. Germline-derived CDR1 and CDR2 are SEHNR and FQNEAQ (reference sequence). V lost 5 bases and J 0 bases, leaving 16 bases between the germline ends. The CDR3 DNA is TGTGCCAGCAGCCGCGAAAAAGCAACAGTGAACACTGAAGCTTTCTTT. Its translation is CASSREKATVNTEAFF.

The chain recombines TRBV4-2 with TRBJ2-3; D gene ambiguous. Trimming cost V 0 bases and J 4 bases, with 8 bases left between them. Germline-derived CDR1 and CDR2 are LGHNA and YNFKEQ. This CDR3 region has 14 residues. CDR3 bases: TGTGCCAGCAGCCAAGATTGGCGCGCAGATACGCAGTATTTT. Translation: CASSQDWRADTQYF.